This T cell receptor (beta chain) was sequenced for a study of blood T cell repertoires in COVID-19 (dated by TCRdb to 2019 to 2021). Concerning the study at large: Samples covering the acute and convalescent phases of COVID-19 were provided by collaborators in the United States, Italy and Spain. The material from the prospective study consisted of cDNA or gDNA derived from T cells, B-cell-depleted T cells, or PBMCs. HLA class I and class II types, where available, came from metadata supplied by the sample provider rather than from assay-based typing. Nearly every sample came with metadata listing a de-identified subject ID, COVID-19 status, age in years and sex. The repertoires were released in a freely available public database meant as a resource for research on the immune response to SARS-CoV-2. Samples came from the ongoing ImmuneRACE study (first 160 participants) plus 1,254 subjects from 6 global collaborators. Subjects who had been exposed to COVID-19, were actively infected with it, or had recovered from it provided the deeply sampled blood TCRbeta repertoires that made up the dataset.

Reading from cysteine to phenylalanine, the CDR3 counts 15 amino acids. Of the read, only the CDR3 DNA is kept; its 45 bases are in frame from base 1. The germline V gene sets CDR1 to MNHNS and CDR2 to SASEGT. V ends up 3 bases short and J 5 bases short, with an unmatched junction base count of 7. The immunoSEQ Assay, a bias-controlled multiplex PCR, was used to amplify TCRbeta CDR3 regions from genomic DNA. As for the authors' bioinformatics: Within the assay, amplification of reference gene primers was used to estimate how many nucleated cells each sample contained. Sequence reads were collapsed and filtered to measure the absolute abundance of every unique TCRbeta CDR3 rearrangement. For each sample, productive Simpson clonality was calculated as the square root of Simpson's diversity index over productive rearrangements. What TCRdb holds here is the immuneACCESS table cut down to in-frame rearrangements. Part of the clones is not present; checked against another copy, under half of the missing clones reflect an unresolved V gene, and the others are unexplained. D and trimming come from the DNA, and the V and J calls and clone size come from that table. In all, the sample holds 100,000 to 150,000 clones, and 75% to 90% of those were seen once. The top ten constitute 2.5% to 3.5% of the sample.

As to this clone: The clone's antigen remains unknown. No base quality information exists; no much larger clone differs at one position.

What the work shows at the level of the full study, not this receptor alone: The amount of clinical and demographic metadata varied by source and participant and was provided uncurated.

One collaborating source in Seattle enrolled patients during active infection and followed them longitudinally through the course of disease. Each collaborating institution followed its own protocols to collect whole blood in K2EDTA tubes. For TCRbeta analysis, collaborator samples were shipped as frozen whole blood, as isolated PBMCs, or as DNA extracted from either sample type. This TCR was recovered from a woman aged 80 or over with COVID-19, enrolled during active disease. Recombination joined TRBV6-1 with TRBJ2-3, with 8 bases in between that match TRBD1. Sequenced material: peripheral blood. The DNA is as follows: TGTGCCAGCAGTGACCGGGACAGGCAGCGAGATACGCAGTATTTT. Its protein is CASSDRDRQRDTQYF.